This T cell receptor (beta chain) was recovered during a study of post-analysis software for immune sequencing data. General study points: Controls had lower frequencies than patients of four or five TRBV segments, which included TRBV5-6, TRBV5-1 and TRBV20-1. Normalized Chao1 diversity was significantly reduced in patients versus controls.

Unique molecular identifiers had been added to the TCR beta cDNA libraries. Yield was approximately 500,000 cDNA molecules from approximately 0.91 to 9.4 million T cells. In TCRdb, the PCR reads were re-called with MiXCR into one record per CDR3 protein. The data contain 450,000 or so distinct CDR3 sequences, over 35% of them singletons. Comment on this clonotype: What it binds is unknown.

V was pared by 6 bases and J by 1 base, with 9 bases between. Per germline, CDR1 LGHNT and CDR2 FRNRAP. The CDR3 sequence is 13 residues long. Specimen: blood. The sequence derives from a girl under 18 with multiple sclerosis. The chain employs TRBV12-5 and TRBJ1-1; possibly TRBD1 for D (5 bases). Here the CDR3 reads CASGSGGNTEAFF. The CDR3 nucleotides read TGTGCTAGTGGGTCCGGGGGGAACACTGAAGCTTTCTTT. The full variable domain, rest sourced from reference TRBV12-5 and TRBJ1-1, is DARVTQTPRHKVTEMGQEVTMRCQPILGHNTVFWYRQTMMQGLELLAYFRNRAPLDDSGMPKDRFSAEMPDATLATLKIQPSEPRDSAVYFCASGSGGNTEAFFGQGTRLTVV.